Listed here are 5 T cell receptor beta chains from one sample, sequenced in a study of blood T cell repertoires in COVID-19. Using immunoSEQ multiplex PCR, the repertoire was profiled, and TCRdb retains in-frame clones only, with some absent. The table records 350,000 to 450,000 clones, roughly 90% of them present only once. The material sequenced was peripheral blood. The receptors were sampled from a middle-aged man with acute or convalescent COVID-19.

The chain joins TRBV6-5 to TRBJ1-2; TRBD1 might be the D (5 bases). The CDR3 has 15 residues. Looked up from germline, CDR1 is MNHEY and CDR2 is SVGAGI. Trimming took off 4 bases at V and 3 bases at J, with 15 bases between the two ends. CDR3 sequence: CASSSQSGHYYGYTF. The CDR3 bases are TGTGCCAGCAGTTCCCAAAGTGGACATTACTATGGCTACACCTTC.

The V and J genes are TRBV7-2 and TRBJ1-2, with 8 positions matching TRBD1. The CDR3 is 16 amino acids. Germline assignment: CDR1 SGHTA and CDR2 FQGNSA. After removal of 5 bases from V and 5 bases from J, the junction contained 13 bases not matched to a gene. The CDR3 DNA sequence: TGTGCCAGCAGCCCACTCCAGGGGGCGCCGGGGTATGGCTACACCTTC. This codes for CASSPLQGAPGYGYTF.

A few counts support this clone. V usage is TRBV12-2 and J usage is TRBJ1-3; TRBD1 is taken as the D call from the table, unchecked against the DNA. TRBV12-2 is classified as a pseudogene. CDR3 length: 16 residues. CDR3 region: CASRPRPQGSGNTIYF. The CDR3 nucleotides are TGTGCAAGTCGCCCTCGACCACAGGGCTCTGGAAACACCATATATTTT.

This clone occurred a few times. The gene calls are TRBV27 and TRBJ2-7, with 10 nucleotides matching TRBD1. The CDR3 loop spans 14 amino acids. The V gene end was trimmed by 1 base and the J gene end by 6 bases; junction bases not matched to a gene: 3. Germline CDR1 is MNHEY and CDR2 is SMNVEV (reference sequence). CDR3 sequence reads: CASSLLRTGGEQYF. The CDR3 nucleotides read TGTGCCAGCAGTTTATTACGGACAGGGGGCGAGCAGTACTTC.

This sequence joins TRBV7-2 and TRBJ1-4; D might be TRBD1 (6 bases). Germline V lookup: CDR1 SGHTA, CDR2 FQGNSA. The V end was cut by 1 base, the J end by 7 bases, with 13 bases between. The CDR3 contains 15 residues. The DNA for the CDR3 is TGTGCCAGCAGCTTAGATCTGGGGGCGGGTGAAAAACTGTTTTTT. Residues: CASSLDLGAGEKLFF. The full variable domain, with the rest looked up from reference TRBV7-2 and TRBJ1-4, is GAGVSQSPSNKVTEKGKDVELRCDPISGHTALYWYRQSLGQGLEFLIYFQGNSAPDKSGLPSDRFSAERTGGSVSTLTIQRTQQEDSAVYLCASSLDLGAGEKLFFGSGTQLSVL.